Listed below are T cell receptor beta chains from one sample, sequenced in a study of T cell changes during pregnancy in multiple sclerosis. Generated by immunoSEQ multiplex PCR, the TCRdb table keeps only in-frame clones and is missing some. This table holds around 80,000 clones, about 92% found once. The sample in question was peripheral blood, obtained before pregnancy. The origin of the receptors is a female donor with multiple sclerosis, enrolled in a pregnancy study. CDR3s leave out the opening cysteine and the closing phenylalanine or tryptophan. D genes are given only for firm matches. Where a row states a size, it is once, few, many or the class of an expanded clone; other rows omit it.

>13|TRBV14|NA|TRBJ2-7|NA
ASSQQDVASYEQY
>15|TRBV11-2|TRBD1|TRBJ2-2|NA
ASSLPLGTGGQRVLF
>14|TRBV7-2|TRBD2|TRBJ2-7|once
ASSSPGAGGPSEQY
>12|TRBV4-3|NA|TRBJ2-5|NA
ASSQEVGGETQY
>9|TRBV7-6|NA|TRBJ2-2|NA
ASSPGGELF
>13|TRBV7-9|NA|TRBJ2-7|NA
ASSPSEAGPYEQY
>12|TRBV7-9|TRBD1|TRBJ1-1|NA
ASSLEDRGSEAF
>16|TRBV29-1|TRBD1|TRBJ1-2|NA
SVILDPGQGAPGGGYT
>12|TRBV10-1|TRBD2|TRBJ2-5|NA
ASRQRLAGETQY
>10|TRBV29-1|TRBD2|TRBJ2-4|NA
SGTSGSDIQY
>11|TRBV7-9|NA|TRBJ1-1|NA
ASRHQWSPEAF
>13|TRBV4-3|NA|TRBJ2-7|NA
ASSQDRGASYEQY
>11|TRBV19|NA|TRBJ1-2|NA
ASSIGPDYGYT
>16|TRBV9|TRBD1|TRBJ1-3|NA
ASSVDVGGQGSGNTIY
>12|TRBV7-9|TRBD1|TRBJ1-1|once
ASSIGQGSVEAF
>11|TRBV19|TRBD1|TRBJ1-1|NA
ASSRQGDTEAF
>14|TRBV15|NA|TRBJ1-1|NA
ATTPGTSFMNTEAF
>11|TRBV7-2|NA|TRBJ1-5|NA
ASSLQGKQPQH
>13|TRBV4-1|NA|TRBJ2-7|NA
ASSQGTSESYEQY
>15|TRBV5-6|TRBD1|TRBJ1-1|NA
ASSLWTGLTMNTEAF
>11|TRBV6-5|NA|TRBJ2-7|NA
ASSRGRGPEQY
>15|TRBV9|TRBD2|TRBJ2-2|NA
ASSGTLGGLNTGELF
>11|TRBV5-6|NA|TRBJ2-5|NA
ASRLIEQETQY
>14|TRBV6-6|TRBD2|TRBJ2-2|NA
ASSYSLGLATGELF
>12|TRBV4-3|NA|TRBJ2-7|once
ASSPRLISYEQY
>12|TRBV6-5|NA|TRBJ1-2|NA
ASSGQSYSYGYT
>11|TRBV14|NA|TRBJ1-2|NA
ASSQDYSYGYT
>13|TRBV6-5|TRBD1|TRBJ2-1|NA
ASNPPGTGNNEQF
>14|TRBV6-4|TRBD2|TRBJ2-1|once
ASSDSTSGRYNEQF